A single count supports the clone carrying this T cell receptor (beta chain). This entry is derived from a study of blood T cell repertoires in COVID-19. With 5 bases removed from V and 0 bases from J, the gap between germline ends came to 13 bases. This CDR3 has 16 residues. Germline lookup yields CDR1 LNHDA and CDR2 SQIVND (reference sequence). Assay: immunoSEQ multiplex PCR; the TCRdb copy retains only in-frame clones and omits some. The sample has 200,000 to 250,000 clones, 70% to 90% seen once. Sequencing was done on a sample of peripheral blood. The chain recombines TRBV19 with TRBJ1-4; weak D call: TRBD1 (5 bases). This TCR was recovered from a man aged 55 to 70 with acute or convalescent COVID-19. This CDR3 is CASSPSDRPTNEKLFF. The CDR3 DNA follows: TGTGCCAGTAGTCCGTCCGACAGACCAACTAATGAAAAACTGTTTTTT.